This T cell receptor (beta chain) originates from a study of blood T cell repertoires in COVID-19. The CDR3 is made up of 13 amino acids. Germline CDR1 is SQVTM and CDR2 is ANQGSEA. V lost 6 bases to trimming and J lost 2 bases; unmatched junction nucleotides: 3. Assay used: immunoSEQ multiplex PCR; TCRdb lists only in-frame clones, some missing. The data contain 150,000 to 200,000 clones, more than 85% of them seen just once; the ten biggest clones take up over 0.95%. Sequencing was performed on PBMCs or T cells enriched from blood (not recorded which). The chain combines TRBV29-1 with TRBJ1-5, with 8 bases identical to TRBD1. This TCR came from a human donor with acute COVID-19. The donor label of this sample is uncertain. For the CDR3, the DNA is TGCAGCGTCGCGGACAGGGGCAATCAGCCCCAGCATTTT. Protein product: CSVADRGNQPQHF.